This T cell receptor (beta chain) was obtained from a study of monozygotic twins with inflammatory bowel disease. Germline CDR1 is LGHNA and CDR2 is YSLEER. The CDR3 extends over 14 amino acids. TCRdb re-called the 5' RACE reads and shows each CDR3 protein once, DNA omitted. The listing records under 150,000 distinct CDR3 sequences. Details on this clonotype: What it binds is not known.

Regarding the study as a whole: Variability may have been added to patient repertoires by differing immunosuppressive treatments. Repertoire similarity was not found to differ between concordant and discordant twins, possibly from limited power.

Sequenced material: blood. J is TRBJ1-4 and V is TRBV4-3; there is no DNA to check the TCRdb D call of TRBD1. The sequence was obtained from a human donor with ulcerative colitis or Crohn's disease, or a healthy co-twin of an affected twin (not recorded which). The CDR3 loop reads CASSQDWGREKLFF.